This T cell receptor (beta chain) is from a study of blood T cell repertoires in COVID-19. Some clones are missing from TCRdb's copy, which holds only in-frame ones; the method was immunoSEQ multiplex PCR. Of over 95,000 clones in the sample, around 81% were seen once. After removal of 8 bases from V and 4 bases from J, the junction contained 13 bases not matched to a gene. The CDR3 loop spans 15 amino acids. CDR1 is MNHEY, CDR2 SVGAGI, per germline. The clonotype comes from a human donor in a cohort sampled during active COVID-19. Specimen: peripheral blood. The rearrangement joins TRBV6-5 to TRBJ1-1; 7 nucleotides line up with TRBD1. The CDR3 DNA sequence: TGTGCCAGCTCTCTACGTAGGGGGCAAGGCACTGAAGCTTTCTTT. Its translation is CASSLRRGQGTEAFF.